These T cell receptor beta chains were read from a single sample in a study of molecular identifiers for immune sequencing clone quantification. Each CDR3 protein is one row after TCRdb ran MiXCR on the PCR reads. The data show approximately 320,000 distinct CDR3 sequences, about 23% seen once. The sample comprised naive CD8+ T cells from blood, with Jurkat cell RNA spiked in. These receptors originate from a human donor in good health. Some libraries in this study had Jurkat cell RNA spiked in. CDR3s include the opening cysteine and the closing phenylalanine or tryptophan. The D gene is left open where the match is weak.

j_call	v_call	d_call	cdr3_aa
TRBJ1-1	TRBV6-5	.	CASSQNEQGGIRVDTEAFF
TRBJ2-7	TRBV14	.	CASSQVGSGEQYF
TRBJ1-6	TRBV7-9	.	CASSLTTEYNSPLHF
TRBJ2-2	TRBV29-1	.	CSVVRWTGELFF
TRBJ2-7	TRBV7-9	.	CASSSQSSSYEQYF
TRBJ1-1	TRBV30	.	CAGIITEAFF
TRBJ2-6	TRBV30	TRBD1	CAWSVTGQGAGANVLTF
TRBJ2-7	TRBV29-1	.	CSVVSGSRYEQYF
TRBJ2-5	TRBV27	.	CASSFLPQGRETQYF
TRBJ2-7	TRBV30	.	CALLDKLPYEQYF
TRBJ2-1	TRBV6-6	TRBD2	CAGSNTGLAVLLGDNEQFF
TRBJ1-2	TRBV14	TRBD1	CASSLLPGQVYGYTF
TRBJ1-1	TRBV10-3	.	CAISDLELNTEAFF
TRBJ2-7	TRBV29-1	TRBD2	CSVETSGVPGEQYF
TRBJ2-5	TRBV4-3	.	CASSPGSSQETQYF
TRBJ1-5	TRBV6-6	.	CAGGGISNQPQHF
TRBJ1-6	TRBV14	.	CASSQVGTGSPLHF
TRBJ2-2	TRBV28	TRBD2	CASSFFYLSGTKDVTGELFF
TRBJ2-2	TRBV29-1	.	CSVRLSGELFF
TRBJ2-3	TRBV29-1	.	CSVVYEGETSTDTQYF
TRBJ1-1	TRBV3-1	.	CASSQEEKLNTEAFF
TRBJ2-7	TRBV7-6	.	CASSLATGPSYEQYF
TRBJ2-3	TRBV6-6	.	CASSTPSLTGDTQYF
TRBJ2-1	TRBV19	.	CASSIAGSYNEQFF
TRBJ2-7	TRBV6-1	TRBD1	CASSEAQDRDYEQYF
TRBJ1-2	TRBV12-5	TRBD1	CASGGRDRGLYGYTF
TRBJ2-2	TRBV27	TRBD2	CASSPRGDGRASGELYF
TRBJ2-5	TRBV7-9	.	CASSFGRGVETQYF
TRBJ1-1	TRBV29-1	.	CSVESWRRGTEAFF
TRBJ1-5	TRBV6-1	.	CASSVGYQPQHF
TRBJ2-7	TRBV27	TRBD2	CASSLLPELGLAGVEQYF
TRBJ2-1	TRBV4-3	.	CASSQGLTEIDEQFF
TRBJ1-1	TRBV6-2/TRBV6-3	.	CASSLRVKDSFLNTEAFF
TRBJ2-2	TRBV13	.	CASSLEENTGELFF
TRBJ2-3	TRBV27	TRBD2	CVSSLQAGFTDTQYF
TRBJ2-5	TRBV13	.	CASSLERETQYF
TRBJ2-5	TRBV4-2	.	CASNQGVPQETQYF
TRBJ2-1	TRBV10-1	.	CASSDAGSYNEQFF
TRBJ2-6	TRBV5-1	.	CASSLLYAQRAGANVLTF
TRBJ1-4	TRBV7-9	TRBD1	CASSTGQEAADEKLFF
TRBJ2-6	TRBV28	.	CASSLLSGANVLTF
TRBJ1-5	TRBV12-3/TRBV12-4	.	CASGSGNQPQHF
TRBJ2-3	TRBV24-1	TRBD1	CATSDSWGTGDTDTQYF
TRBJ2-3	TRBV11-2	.	CASRGIQVIAQYF
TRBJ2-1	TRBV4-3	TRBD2	CASSPDGAGGAYNEQFF
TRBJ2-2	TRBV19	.	CASSTPIMGQRNTGELFF
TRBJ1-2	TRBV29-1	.	CSVESAGNYGYTF
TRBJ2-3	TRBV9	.	CASGPSTDTQYF